Listed below are T cell receptor beta chains from one sample, sequenced in a study of sequential checkpoint blockade in melanoma. This table comes from immunoSEQ multiplex PCR, and its TCRdb copy is limited to in-frame clones, with some not included. The table records approximately 31,000 clones, around nine tenths of them present only once. Sequencing used CD8+ T cells sorted from blood (inferred from file names), obtained from a patient given nivolumab and ipilimumab in sequence. The receptors were gathered from a human donor with melanoma. The CDR3 runs from the conserved cysteine through the conserved F or W. The D gene is left open where the match is weak. Not all rows give a size; the values are once, few, many and, for expanded clones, a class.

clone size	D gene	V gene	J gene	CDR3 protein	CDR3 DNA
-	-	TRBV4-3	TRBJ2-3	CASSQVGGHTDTQYF	TGCGCCAGCAGCCAAGTGGGAGGCCACACAGATACGCAGTATTTT
-	-	TRBV6-5	TRBJ2-2	CASSLQGLSAGELFF	TGTGCCAGCAGTCTCCAGGGACTTTCGGCCGGGGAGCTGTTTTTT
-	-	TRBV9	TRBJ2-1	CASSVGGGLLDEQFF	TGTGCCAGCAGCGTAGGCGGGGGCCTTTTAGATGAGCAGTTCTTC
-	-	TRBV5-6	TRBJ2-5	CASSLIAEETQYF	TGTGCCAGCAGCTTGATAGCGGAAGAGACCCAGTACTTC
-	TRBD1	TRBV6-5	TRBJ1-2	CASRPGTGVGYTF	TGTGCCAGCAGACCCGGGACAGGGGTCGGCTACACCTTC
-	-	TRBV27	TRBJ1-5	CASSLLGGNQPQHF	TGTGCCAGCAGTTTATTGGGGGGGAATCAGCCCCAGCATTTT
once	TRBD2	TRBV27	TRBJ2-1	CASNPSGRGEQFF	TGTGCCAGCAATCCCTCAGGGAGGGGTGAGCAGTTCTTC
-	TRBD1	TRBV4-2	TRBJ1-2	CASSQNLGQGASYGYTF	TGTGCCAGCAGCCAGAACCTGGGACAGGGGGCGAGTTATGGCTACACCTTC
-	-	TRBV28	TRBJ2-3	CASSLGALRTDTQYF	TGTGCCAGCAGTTTGGGGGCCCTCCGGACAGATACGCAGTATTTT
once	-	TRBV6-5	TRBJ1-2	CASSLGEGGGYTF	TGTGCCAGCAGTTTAGGGGAGGGGGGTGGCTACACCTTC
-	-	TRBV5-6	TRBJ1-1	CASSFSSQDEAFF	TGTGCCAGCAGCTTTTCCTCCCAGGATGAAGCTTTCTTT
-	-	TRBV19	TRBJ2-7	CASSIQGHEQYF	TGTGCCAGTAGTATTCAGGGTCACGAGCAGTACTTC